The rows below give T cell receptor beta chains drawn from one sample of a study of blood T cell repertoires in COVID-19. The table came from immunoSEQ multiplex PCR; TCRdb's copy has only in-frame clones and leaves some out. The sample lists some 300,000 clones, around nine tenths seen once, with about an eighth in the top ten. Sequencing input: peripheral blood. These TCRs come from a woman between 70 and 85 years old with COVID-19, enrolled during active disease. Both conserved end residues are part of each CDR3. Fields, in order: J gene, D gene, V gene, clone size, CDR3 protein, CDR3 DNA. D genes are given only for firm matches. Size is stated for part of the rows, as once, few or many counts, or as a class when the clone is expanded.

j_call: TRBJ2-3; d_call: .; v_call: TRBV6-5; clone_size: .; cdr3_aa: CASSGGDTQYF; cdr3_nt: TGTGCCAGCAGCGGGGGAGATACGCAGTATTTT
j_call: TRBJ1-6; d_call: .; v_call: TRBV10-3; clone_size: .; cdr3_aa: CAIKEGNSPLHF; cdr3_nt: TGTGCCATCAAGGAGGGAAATTCACCCCTCCACTTT
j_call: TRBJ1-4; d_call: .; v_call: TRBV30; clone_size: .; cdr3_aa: CAWGRTATNEKLFF; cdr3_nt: TGTGCCTGGGGAAGGACAGCAACTAATGAAAAACTGTTTTTT
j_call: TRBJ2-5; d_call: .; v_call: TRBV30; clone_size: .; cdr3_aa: CAWSVQPPETQYF; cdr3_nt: TGTGCCTGGAGTGTACAACCGCCAGAGACCCAGTACTTC
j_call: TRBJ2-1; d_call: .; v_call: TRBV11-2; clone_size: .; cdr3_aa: CASSLETGQFF; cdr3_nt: TGTGCCAGCAGCTTAGAAACCGGTCAGTTCTTC
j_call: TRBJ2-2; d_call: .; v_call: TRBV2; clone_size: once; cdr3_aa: CASLLGGGTGELFF; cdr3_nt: TGTGCCAGCTTACTAGGGGGAGGGACCGGGGAGCTGTTTTTT
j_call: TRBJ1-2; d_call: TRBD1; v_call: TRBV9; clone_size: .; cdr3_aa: CASSKTGTGGDGYTF; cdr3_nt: TGTGCCAGCAGCAAAACCGGGACAGGGGGCGATGGCTACACCTTC
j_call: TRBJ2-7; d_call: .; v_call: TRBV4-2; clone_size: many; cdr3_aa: CASSQERGYEQYF; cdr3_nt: TGTGCCAGCAGCCAAGAAAGGGGCTACGAGCAGTACTTC
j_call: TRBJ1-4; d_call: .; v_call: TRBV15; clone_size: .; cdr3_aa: CATREGATNEKLFF; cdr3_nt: TGTGCCACCAGGGAGGGAGCAACTAATGAAAAACTGTTTTTT
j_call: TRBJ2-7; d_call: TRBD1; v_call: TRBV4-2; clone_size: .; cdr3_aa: CASSQGQGAYEQYF; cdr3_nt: TGTGCCAGCAGCCAAGGACAGGGGGCCTACGAGCAGTACTTC
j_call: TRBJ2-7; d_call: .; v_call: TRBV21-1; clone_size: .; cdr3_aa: CASSKGKRGRDEQYF; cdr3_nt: TGTGCCAGCAGCAAAGGAAAGCGGGGGAGAGACGAGCAGTACTTC
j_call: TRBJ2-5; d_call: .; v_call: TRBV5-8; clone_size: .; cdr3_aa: CASSLNRDAGGETQYF; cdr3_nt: TGTGCCAGCAGTTTGAATCGGGACGCCGGAGGGGAGACCCAGTACTTC
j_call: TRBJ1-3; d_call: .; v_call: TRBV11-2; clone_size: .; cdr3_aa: CASSSGNTIYF; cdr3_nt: TGTGCCAGCAGCTCAGGAAACACCATATATTTT
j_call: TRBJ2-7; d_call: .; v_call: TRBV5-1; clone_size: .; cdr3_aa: CASSGGAHEQYF; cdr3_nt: TGCGCCAGCAGTGGGGGGGCACACGAGCAGTACTTC
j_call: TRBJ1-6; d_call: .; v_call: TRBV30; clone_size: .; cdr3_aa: CAWSISNSPLHF; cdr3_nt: TGTGCCTGGAGTATCAGTAATTCACCCCTCCACTTT
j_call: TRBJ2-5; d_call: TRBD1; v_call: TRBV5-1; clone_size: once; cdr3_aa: CASGTGMETQYF; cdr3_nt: TGCGCCAGCGGGACAGGGATGGAGACCCAGTACTTC
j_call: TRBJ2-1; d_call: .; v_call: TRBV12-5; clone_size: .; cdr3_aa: CASGPLRDQGGNEQFF; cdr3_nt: TGTGCTAGTGGTCCCCTCCGGGACCAAGGGGGAAATGAGCAGTTCTTC
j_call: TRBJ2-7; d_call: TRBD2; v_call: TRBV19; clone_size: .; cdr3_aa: CASSTGLAGGYEQYF; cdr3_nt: TGTGCCAGTAGTACGGGACTAGCGGGGGGCTACGAGCAGTACTTC
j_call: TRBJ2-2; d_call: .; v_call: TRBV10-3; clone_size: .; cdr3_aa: CAITPGHANTGELFF; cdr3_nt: TGTGCCATCACTCCGGGACACGCGAACACCGGGGAGCTGTTTTTT
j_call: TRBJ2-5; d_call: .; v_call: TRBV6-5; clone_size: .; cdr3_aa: CASRSTGRGETQYF; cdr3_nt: TGTGCCAGCAGATCCACAGGGAGGGGAGAGACCCAGTACTTC
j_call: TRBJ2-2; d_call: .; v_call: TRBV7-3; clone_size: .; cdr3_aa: CASSPTSGYTGELFF; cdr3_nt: TGTGCCAGCAGCCCAACCAGCGGGTACACCGGGGAGCTGTTTTTT
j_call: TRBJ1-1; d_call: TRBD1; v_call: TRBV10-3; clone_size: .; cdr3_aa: CAISSDRANTEAFF; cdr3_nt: TGTGCCATCAGTTCGGACAGGGCGAACACTGAAGCTTTCTTT
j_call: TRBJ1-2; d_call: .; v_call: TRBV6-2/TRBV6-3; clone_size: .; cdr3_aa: CASSMQANYGYTF; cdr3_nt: TGTGCCAGCAGTATGCAGGCTAACTATGGCTACACCTTC
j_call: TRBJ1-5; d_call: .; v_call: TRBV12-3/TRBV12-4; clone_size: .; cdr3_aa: CASSREAYQPQHF; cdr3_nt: TGTGCCAGCAGCCGCGAGGCTTATCAGCCCCAGCATTTT
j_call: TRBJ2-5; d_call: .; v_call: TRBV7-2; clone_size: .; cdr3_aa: CASSLGRLAETQYF; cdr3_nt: TGTGCCAGCAGCTTAGGGAGGTTAGCGGAGACCCAGTACTTC
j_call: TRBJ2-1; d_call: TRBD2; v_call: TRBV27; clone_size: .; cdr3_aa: CASSFLAGGHEQFF; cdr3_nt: TGTGCCAGCAGTTTCCTAGCGGGGGGGCATGAGCAGTTCTTC
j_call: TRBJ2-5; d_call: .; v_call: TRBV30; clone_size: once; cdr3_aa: CAWSGGGAQETQYF; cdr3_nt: TGTGCCTGGAGTGGAGGCGGAGCGCAAGAGACCCAGTACTTC
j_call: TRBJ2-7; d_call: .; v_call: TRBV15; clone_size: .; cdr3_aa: CATTRARGRSYEQYF; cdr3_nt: TGTGCCACCACCAGAGCCAGGGGACGCTCCTACGAGCAGTACTTC
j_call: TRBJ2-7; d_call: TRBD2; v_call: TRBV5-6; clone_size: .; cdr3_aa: CASSSTSGGYEQYF; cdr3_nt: TGTGCCAGCAGCTCGACTAGCGGGGGCTACGAGCAGTACTTC
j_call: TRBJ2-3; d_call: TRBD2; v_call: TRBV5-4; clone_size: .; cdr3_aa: CASSLLAGGADTQYF; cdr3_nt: TGTGCCAGCAGCTTACTAGCGGGGGGTGCAGATACGCAGTATTTT
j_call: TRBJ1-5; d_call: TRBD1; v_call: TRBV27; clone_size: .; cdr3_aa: CASSRTGGMQPQHF; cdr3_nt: TGTGCCAGCAGCCGTACAGGGGGCATGCAGCCCCAGCATTTT
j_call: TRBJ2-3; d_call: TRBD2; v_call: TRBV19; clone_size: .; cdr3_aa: CASSIDLLAGASTDTQYF; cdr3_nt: TGTGCCAGTAGTATAGATCTTTTAGCGGGGGCTAGCACAGATACGCAGTATTTT
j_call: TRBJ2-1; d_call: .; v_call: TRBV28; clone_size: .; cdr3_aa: CASSFRAGYNEQFF; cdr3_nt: TGTGCCAGCAGTTTTCGGGCGGGCTACAATGAGCAGTTCTTC
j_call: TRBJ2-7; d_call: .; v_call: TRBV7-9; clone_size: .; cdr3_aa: CASILRDWPHEQYF; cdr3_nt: TGTGCCAGCATCTTAAGGGACTGGCCCCACGAGCAGTACTTC
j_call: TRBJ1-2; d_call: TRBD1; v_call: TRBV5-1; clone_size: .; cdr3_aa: CASSDDRGAYGYTF; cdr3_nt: TGCGCCAGCAGCGATGACAGGGGCGCCTATGGCTACACCTTC
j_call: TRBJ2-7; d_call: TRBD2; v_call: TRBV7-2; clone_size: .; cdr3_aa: CASSPNLAATYEQYF; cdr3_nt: TGTGCCAGCAGCCCGAACCTAGCGGCTACCTACGAGCAGTACTTC
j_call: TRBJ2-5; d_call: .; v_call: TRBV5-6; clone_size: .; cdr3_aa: CASSSSRFRETQYF; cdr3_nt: TGTGCCAGCAGCTCATCTAGGTTCCGGGAGACCCAGTACTTC
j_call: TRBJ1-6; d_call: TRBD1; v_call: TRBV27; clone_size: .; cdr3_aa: CASSLKTGGYNSPLHF; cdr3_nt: TGTGCCAGCAGTTTAAAGACAGGGGGCTATAATTCACCCCTCCACTTT
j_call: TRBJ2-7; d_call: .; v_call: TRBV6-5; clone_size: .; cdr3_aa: CASSSGYYEQYF; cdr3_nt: TGTGCCAGCAGTTCAGGATACTACGAGCAGTACTTC
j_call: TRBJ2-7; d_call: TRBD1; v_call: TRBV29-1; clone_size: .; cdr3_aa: CSAGQGIEQYF; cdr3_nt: TGCAGCGCAGGACAGGGTATTGAGCAGTACTTC
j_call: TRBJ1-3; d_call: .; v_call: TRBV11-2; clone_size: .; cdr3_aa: CASSPGRGYNSGNTIYF; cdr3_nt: TGTGCCAGCAGCCCGGGTCGGGGTTATAACTCTGGAAACACCATATATTTT
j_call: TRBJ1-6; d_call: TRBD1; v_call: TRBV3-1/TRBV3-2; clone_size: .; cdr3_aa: CASSPGTGVNSPLHF; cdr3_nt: TGTGCCAGCAGCCCCGGGACAGGGGTCAATTCACCCCTCCACTTT
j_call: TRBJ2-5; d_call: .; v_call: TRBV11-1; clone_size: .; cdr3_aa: CASSGLWPQETQYF; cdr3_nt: TGTGCCAGCAGCGGCCTCTGGCCCCAAGAGACCCAGTACTTC
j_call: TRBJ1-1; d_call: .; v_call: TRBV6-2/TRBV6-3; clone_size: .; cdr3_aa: CASSYRGLMNTEAFF; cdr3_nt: TGTGCCAGCAGTTACCGGGGACTCATGAACACTGAAGCTTTCTTT
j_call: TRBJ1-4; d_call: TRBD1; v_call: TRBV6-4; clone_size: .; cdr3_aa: CASSVHRGGKLFF; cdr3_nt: TGTGCCAGCAGTGTCCACAGGGGCGGAAAACTGTTTTTT
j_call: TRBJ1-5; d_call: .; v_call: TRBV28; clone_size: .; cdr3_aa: CASSRGHGTNQPQHF; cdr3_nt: TGTGCCAGCAGTCGCGGCCACGGGACTAATCAGCCCCAGCATTTT
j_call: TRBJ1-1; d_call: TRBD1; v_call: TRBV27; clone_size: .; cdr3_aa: CASSHRGRSTEAFF; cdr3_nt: TGTGCCAGCAGCCACAGGGGACGGAGCACTGAAGCTTTCTTT
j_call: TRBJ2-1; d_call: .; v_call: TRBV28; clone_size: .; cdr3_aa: CASSPPGRLDNEQFF; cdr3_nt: TGTGCCAGCAGCCCTCCGGGTCGTTTGGACAATGAGCAGTTCTTC
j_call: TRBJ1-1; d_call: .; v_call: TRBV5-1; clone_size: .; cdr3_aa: CASSLDGLNTEAFF; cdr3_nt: TGCGCCAGCAGCTTGGATGGGCTGAACACTGAAGCTTTCTTT
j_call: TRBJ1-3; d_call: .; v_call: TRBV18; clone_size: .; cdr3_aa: CASSPGGFNTIYF; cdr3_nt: TGTGCCAGCTCACCAGGGGGCTTCAACACCATATATTTT
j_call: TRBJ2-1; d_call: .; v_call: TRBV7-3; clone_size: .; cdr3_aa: CASSLLGSGRNEQFF; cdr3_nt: TGTGCCAGCAGCTTACTGGGCAGTGGTAGAAATGAGCAGTTCTTC
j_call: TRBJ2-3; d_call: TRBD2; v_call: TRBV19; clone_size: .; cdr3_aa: CASSIETSGGPLDTQYF; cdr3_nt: TGTGCCAGTAGTATAGAGACTAGCGGGGGGCCCTTGGATACGCAGTATTTT
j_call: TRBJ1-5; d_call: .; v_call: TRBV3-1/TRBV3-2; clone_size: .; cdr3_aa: CASSQGHSNQPQHF; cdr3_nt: TGTGCCAGCAGCCAAGGACACAGCAATCAGCCCCAGCATTTT
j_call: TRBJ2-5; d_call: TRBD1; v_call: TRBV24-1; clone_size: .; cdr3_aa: CATSDSHRGETQYF; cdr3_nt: TGTGCCACCAGTGATTCCCACAGGGGAGAGACCCAGTACTTC
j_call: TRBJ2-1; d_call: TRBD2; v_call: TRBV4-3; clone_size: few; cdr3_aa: CASSRTGGPNEQFF; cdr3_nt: TGCGCCAGCAGCAGGACGGGGGGGCCGAATGAGCAGTTCTTC
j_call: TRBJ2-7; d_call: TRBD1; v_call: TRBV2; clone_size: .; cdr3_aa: CASSLRTGGEQYF; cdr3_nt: TGTGCCAGCAGCCTTCGGACAGGGGGCGAGCAGTACTTC
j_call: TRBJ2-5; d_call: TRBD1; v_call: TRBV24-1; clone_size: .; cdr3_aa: CASSPGTGGRETQYF; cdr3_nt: TGTGCCAGCTCTCCCGGGACAGGGGGTAGAGAGACCCAGTACTTC